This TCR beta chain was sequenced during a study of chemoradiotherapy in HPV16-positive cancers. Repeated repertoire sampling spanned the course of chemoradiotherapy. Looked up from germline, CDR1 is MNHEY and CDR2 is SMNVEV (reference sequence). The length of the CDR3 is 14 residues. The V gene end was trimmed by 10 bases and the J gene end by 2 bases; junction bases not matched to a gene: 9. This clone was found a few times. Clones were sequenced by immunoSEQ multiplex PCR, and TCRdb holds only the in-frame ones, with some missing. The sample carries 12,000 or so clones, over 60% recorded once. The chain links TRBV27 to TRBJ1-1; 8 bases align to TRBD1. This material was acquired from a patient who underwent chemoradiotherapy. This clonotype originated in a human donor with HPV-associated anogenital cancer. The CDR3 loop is CATATGDFNTEAFF. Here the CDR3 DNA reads TGTGCCACAGCGACAGGGGACTTTAACACTGAAGCTTTCTTT.